The sequence of this T cell receptor beta chain was determined in a study of blood T cells in healthy people across ages. Study as a whole: Template-switching capture recovered about one barcoded beta molecule per two T cells.

This clonotype was seen ten or more times. PCR was performed a second time for about 6 to 11 cycles using a sample-barcoded 5' primer and a J-beta primer mix. TCRdb processed the 5' RACE reads anew with MiXCR; each CDR3 protein has one entry. The sample comprises fewer than 800,000 distinct CDR3 sequences, roughly 32% of which are singletons, and approximately 15% rests with the top ten. The V and J ends lost 2 bases and 2 bases, in that order; junction bases with no gene match: 2. The CDR3 sequence is 14 residues long. Per germline, CDR1 LGHDT and CDR2 YNNKEL (reference sequence). The sample, around 10 milliliters of peripheral blood, was drawn from each donor. Researchers report isolating at least 6 million PBMCs per sample.

The sample comprised blood. This rearrangement joins TRBV3-1 to TRBJ1-2; TRBD1 matches at 7 bases. This receptor was obtained from a woman older than 75 in good health. In DNA form, the CDR3 reads TGTGCCAGCAGCCAAAGGGGGCAGAACTATGGCTACACCTTC. Translating gives CASSQRGQNYGYTF.